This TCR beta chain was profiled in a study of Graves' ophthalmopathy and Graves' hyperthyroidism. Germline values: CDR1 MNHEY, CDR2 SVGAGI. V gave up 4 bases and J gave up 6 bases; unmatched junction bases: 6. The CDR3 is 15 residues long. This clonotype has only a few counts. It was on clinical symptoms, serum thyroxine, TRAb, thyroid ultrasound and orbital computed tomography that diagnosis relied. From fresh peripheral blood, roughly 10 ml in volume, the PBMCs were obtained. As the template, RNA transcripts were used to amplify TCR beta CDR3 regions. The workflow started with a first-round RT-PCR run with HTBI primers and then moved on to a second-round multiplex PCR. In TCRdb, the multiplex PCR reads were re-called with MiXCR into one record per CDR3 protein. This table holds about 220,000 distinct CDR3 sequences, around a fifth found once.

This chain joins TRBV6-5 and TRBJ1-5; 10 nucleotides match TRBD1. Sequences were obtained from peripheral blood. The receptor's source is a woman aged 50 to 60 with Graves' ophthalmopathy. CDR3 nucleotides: TGTGCCAGCAGTTTCGGGACAGGGGTAGGTCAGCCCCAGCATTTT. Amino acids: CASSFGTGVGQPQHF.